This entry is about one TCR beta chain. V gave up 2 bases and J gave up 8 bases; unmatched junction bases: 3. From germline, CDR1 is MNHNY and CDR2 SVGAGI (reference sequence). The CDR3 sequence is 15 residues long. These data come from a study of sequential checkpoint blockade in melanoma. In the study overall: Randomization was 1:1 between first-line nivolumab→ipilimumab and ipilimumab→nivolumab. Both treatment sequences were followed by maintenance nivolumab.

Treatment in this sample: randomized to nivolumab then ipilimumab (arm A) or the reverse (arm B). Patients had received no earlier DNA-damaging chemotherapy. PBMC sorting kept live CD3+CD8+ cells without CD19 or CD56. Profiled with immunoSEQ multiplex PCR; TCRdb holds only in-frame clones, not every one. The sample holds approximately 5,300 clones, roughly three fifths seen once. This chain connects TRBV6-6 to TRBJ2-2; TRBD1 matches 12 bases. The clonotype originates from a human donor with melanoma. Sequencing used CD8+ T cells sorted from blood (inferred from file names), obtained from a patient given nivolumab and ipilimumab in sequence. This CDR3 is CASSYPGQGAGELFF. As DNA, the CDR3 is TGTGCCAGCAGTTACCCGGGACAGGGGGCTGGGGAGCTGTTTTTT.